This T cell receptor (beta chain) was identified during a study of blood T cells in healthy people across ages. Study at large: Capture by template switching was about one barcoded beta molecule per two T cells.

This CDR3 region has 15 residues. CDR1 is SEHNR and CDR2 is FQNEAQ in the germline V gene (reference sequence). The use of a sample-barcoded 5' primer and a J-beta primer mix characterized a second PCR of about 6 to 11 cycles. TCRdb reanalysed the 5' RACE reads using MiXCR and keeps one entry per CDR3 protein. The sample lists about 630,000 distinct CDR3 sequences, roughly 20% occurring once. The study's findings and limits: A greater number of naive CD4+ cells and higher diversity distinguished long-lived donors from aged donors. Researchers said unsorted PBMCs prevented a conclusive naive versus antigen-experienced comparison.

In the case of this clonotype: The antigen is not known. Sequence at one end of the junction differs from germline and may be a read error.

The sequence came from a man aged 70-80 years in good health. The sample was blood. The gene calls are TRBV7-9 and TRBJ2-7; 11 nucleotides agree with TRBD2. The CDR3, as DNA: TGTGCCAGCAGCCGGGGACTAGCGGAAGGCTACGGGCAGTACTTC. Its translation: CASSRGLAEGYGQYF.